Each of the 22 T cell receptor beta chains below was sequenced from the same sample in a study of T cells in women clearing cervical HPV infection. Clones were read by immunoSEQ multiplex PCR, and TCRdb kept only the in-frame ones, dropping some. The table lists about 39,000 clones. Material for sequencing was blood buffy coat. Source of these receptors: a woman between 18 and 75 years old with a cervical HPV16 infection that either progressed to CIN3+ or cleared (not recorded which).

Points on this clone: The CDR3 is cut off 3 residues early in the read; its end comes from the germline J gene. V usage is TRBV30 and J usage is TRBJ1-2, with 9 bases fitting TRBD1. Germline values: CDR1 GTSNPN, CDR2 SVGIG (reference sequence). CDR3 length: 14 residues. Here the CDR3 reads CAWRPTGGADTYTF. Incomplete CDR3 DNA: TGTGCCTGGAGGCCGACAGGGGGAGCAGATACC.

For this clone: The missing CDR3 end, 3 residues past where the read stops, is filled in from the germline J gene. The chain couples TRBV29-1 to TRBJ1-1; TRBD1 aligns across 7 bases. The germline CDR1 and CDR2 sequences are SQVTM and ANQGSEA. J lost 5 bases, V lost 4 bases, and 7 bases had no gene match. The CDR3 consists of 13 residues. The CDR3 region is CSVVEGAMTEAFF. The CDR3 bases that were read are TGCAGCGTTGTAGAGGGGGCGATGACTGAA.

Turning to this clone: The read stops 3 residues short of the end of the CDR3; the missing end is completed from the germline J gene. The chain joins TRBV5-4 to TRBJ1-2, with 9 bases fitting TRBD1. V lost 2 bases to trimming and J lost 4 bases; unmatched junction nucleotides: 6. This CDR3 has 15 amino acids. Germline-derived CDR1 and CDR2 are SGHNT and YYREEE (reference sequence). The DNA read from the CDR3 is TGTGCCAGCAGCTTAGGACAGGGGTTGAGCTATGGC. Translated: CASSLGQGLSYG. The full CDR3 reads CASSLGQGLSYGYTF. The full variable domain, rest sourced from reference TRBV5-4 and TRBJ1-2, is ETGVTQSPTHLIKTRGQQVTLRCSSQSGHNTVSWYQQALGQGPQFIFQYYREEENGRGNFPPRFSGLQFPNYSSELNVNALELDDSALYLCASSLGQGLSYGYTFGSGTRLTVV.

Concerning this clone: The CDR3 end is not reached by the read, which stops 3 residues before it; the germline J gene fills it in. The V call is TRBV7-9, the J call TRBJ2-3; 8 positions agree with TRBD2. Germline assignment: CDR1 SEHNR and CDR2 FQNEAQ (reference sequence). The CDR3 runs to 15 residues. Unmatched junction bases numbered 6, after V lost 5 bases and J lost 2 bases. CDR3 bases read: TGTGCCAGCAGCCCACTAGCGGAACCCACAGATACG. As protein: CASSPLAEPTDT. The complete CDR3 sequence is CASSPLAEPTDTQYF.

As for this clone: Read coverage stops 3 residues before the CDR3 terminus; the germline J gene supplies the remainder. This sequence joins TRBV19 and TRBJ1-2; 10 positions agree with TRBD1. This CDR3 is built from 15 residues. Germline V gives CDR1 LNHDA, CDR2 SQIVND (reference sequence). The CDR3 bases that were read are TGTGCCAGTAGTGCGACAGGGGGCGCAAGCAACGAC. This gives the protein CASSATGGASND. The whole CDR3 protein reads CASSATGGASNDYTF.

CDR3 DNA, as far as it was read: TGTGCCATCAGTGATGGGACTGCTGACGCGCCC. Encoded protein: CAISDGTADAP. The CDR3 in its entirety is CAISDGTADAPQHF. The chain carries TRBV10-3 and TRBJ1-5, with D perhaps TRBD1 (5 bases). The read is 3 residues too short to cover the CDR3 end, so that end is filled in from the germline J gene. The V and J ends lost 3 bases and 9 bases respectively, with 15 bases between them. This CDR3 comprises 14 residues. The germline CDR1 and CDR2 sequences are ENHRY and SYGVKD.

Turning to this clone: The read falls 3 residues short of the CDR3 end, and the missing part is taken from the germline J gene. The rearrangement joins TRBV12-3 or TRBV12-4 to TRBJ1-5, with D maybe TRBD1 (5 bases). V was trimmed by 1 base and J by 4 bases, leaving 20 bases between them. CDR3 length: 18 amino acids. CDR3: CASSLGPTRVEGNQPQHF. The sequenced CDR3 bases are TGTGCCAGCAGTTTAGGGCCCACCAGGGTCGAGGGAAATCAGCCC.

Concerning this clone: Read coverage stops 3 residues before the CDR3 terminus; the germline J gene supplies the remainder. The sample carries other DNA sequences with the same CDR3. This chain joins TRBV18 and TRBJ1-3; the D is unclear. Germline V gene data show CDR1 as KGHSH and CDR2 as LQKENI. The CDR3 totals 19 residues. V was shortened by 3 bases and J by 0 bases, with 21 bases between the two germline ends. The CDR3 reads CASSPPSLTPEGSGNTIYF. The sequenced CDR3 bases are TGTGCCAGCTCACCCCCCTCCCTAACTCCGGAGGGCTCTGGAAACACC.

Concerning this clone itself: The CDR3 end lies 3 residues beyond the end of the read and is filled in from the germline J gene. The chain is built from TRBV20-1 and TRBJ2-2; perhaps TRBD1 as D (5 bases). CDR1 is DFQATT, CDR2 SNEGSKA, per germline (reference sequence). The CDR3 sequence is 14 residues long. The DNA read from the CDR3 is TGCAGTGCTAGTTTGGCCGCTGGGGCCAACGTG. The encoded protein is CSASLAAGANV. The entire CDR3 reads CSASLAAGANVLFF.

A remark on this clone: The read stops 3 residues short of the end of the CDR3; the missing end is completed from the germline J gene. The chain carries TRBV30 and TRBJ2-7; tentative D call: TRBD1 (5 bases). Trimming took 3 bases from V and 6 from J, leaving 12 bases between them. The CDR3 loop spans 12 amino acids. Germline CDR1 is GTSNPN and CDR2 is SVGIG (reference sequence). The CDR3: CAWSKGLGEQYF. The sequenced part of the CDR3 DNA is TGTGCCTGGAGCAAGGGGCTGGGCGAG.

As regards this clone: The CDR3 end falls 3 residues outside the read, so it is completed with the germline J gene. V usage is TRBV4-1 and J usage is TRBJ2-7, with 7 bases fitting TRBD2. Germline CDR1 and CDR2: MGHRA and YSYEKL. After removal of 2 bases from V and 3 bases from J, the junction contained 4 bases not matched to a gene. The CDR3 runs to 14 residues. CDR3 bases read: TGCGCCAGCAGCCAATATGCGGGAGTCTACGAG. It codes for CASSQYAGVYE. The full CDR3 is CASSQYAGVYEQYF.

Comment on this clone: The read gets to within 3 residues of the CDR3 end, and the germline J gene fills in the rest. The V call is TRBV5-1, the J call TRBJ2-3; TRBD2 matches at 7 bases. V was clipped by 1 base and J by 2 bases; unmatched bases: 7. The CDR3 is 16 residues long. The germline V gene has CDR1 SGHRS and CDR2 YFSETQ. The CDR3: CASSLMASGNTDTQYF. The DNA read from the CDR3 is TGCGCCAGCAGCTTGATGGCTAGCGGTAACACAGATACG.

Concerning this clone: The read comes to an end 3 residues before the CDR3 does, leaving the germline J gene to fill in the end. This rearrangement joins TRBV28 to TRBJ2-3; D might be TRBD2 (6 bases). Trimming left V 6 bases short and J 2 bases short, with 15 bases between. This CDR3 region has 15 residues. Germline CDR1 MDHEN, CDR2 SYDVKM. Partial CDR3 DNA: TGTGCCAGCAGCCTGGATTGGAGGGTCACAGATACG. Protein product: CASSLDWRVTDT. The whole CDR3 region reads CASSLDWRVTDTQYF.

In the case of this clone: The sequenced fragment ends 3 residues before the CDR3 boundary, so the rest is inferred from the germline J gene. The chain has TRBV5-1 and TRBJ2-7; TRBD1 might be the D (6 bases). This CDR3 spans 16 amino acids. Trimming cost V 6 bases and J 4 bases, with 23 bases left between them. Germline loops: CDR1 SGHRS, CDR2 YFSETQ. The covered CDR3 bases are TGCGCCAGCACCTCTCGGTCGACAGGAAGTTCTTACGAG. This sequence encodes CASTSRSTGSSYE. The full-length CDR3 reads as CASTSRSTGSSYEQYF.

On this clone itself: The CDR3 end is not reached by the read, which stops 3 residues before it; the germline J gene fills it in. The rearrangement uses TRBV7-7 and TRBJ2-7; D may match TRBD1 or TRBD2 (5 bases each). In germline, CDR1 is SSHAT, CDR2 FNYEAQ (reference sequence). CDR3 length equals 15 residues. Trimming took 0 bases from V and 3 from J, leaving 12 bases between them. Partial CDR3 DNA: TGTGCCAGCAGCTTAGCGAGGGGAGAGAACTACGAG. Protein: CASSLARGENYE. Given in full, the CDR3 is CASSLARGENYEQYF.

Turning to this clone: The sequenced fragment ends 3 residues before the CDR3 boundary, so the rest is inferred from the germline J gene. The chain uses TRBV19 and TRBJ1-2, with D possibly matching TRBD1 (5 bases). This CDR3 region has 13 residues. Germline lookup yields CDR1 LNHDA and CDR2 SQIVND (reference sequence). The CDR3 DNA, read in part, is TGTGCCAGTAGTGTGGGACTAGCGGCCGAC. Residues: CASSVGLAAD. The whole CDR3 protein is CASSVGLAADYTF.

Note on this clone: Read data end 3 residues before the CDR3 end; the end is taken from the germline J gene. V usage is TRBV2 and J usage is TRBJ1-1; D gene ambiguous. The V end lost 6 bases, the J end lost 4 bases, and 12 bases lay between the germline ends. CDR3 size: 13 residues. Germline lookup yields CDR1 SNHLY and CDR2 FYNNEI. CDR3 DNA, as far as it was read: TGTGCCAGCAGAGCCCGGAGCGGCACTGAA. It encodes CASRARSGTE. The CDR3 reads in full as CASRARSGTEAFF.

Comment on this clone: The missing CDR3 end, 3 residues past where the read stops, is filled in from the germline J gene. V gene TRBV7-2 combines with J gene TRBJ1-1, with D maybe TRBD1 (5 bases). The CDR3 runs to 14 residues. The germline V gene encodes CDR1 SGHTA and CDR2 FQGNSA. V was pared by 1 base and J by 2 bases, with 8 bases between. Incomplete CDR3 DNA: TGTGCCAGCAGCTTAGGGGGCTTCAACACTGAA. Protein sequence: CASSLGGFNTE. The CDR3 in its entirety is CASSLGGFNTEAFF.

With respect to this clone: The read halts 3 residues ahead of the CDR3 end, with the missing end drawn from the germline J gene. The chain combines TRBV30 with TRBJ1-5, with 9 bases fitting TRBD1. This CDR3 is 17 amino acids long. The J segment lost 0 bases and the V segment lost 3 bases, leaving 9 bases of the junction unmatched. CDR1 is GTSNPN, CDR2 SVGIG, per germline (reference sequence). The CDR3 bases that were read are TGTGCCTGGAGCGGACAGGGGAGGGGAAATAGCAATCAGCCC. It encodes CAWSGQGRGNSNQP. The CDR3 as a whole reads CAWSGQGRGNSNQPQHF.

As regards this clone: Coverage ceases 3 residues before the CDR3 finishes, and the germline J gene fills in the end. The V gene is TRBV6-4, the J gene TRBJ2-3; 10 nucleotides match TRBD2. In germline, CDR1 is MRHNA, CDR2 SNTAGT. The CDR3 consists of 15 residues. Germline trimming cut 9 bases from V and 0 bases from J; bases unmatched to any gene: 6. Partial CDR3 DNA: TGTGCCAGTTCGTATAGCGGGGGGAGCACAGATACG. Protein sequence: CASSYSGGSTDT. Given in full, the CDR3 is CASSYSGGSTDTQYF.

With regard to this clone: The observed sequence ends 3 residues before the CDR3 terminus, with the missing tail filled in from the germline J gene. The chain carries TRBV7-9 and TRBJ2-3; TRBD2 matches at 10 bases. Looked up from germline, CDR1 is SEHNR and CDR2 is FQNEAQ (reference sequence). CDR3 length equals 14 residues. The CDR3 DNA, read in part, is TGTGCCAGCAGCGGACTAGCGGTTCAAGAGACG. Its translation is CASSGLAVQET. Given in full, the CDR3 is CASSGLAVQETQYF.

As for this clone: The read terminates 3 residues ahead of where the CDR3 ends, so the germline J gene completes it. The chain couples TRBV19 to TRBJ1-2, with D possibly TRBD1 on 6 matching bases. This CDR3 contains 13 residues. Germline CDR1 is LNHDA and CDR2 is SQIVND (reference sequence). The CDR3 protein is CASSAGTLNDYTF. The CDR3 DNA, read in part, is TGTGCCAGCTCTGCCGGGACATTAAACGAC.